Following are 29 T cell receptor beta chains from one sample sequenced in a study of a mutant IDH1 vaccine in newly diagnosed glioma (dated by TCRdb to the early 2020s). The time point label of this sample denotes: week 5, during vaccination. Each vaccine dose, consisting of 300 ug of a 20-mer mutant IDH1 peptide in Montanide, was administered subcutaneously with topical imiquimod. Library preparation used the immunoSEQ multiplex PCR assay. In its TCRdb copy, this immuneACCESS table keeps in-frame sequences only and misses some clones. Where compared with another copy, unresolved V genes explain less than half of these, and the others have no known cause. Here the sample has tens of thousands of clones; around 80% occur a single time. Jointly, the top ten make up about 7.2% of the sample. For these receptors, no antigen is known. The sequencing used PBMCs, collected from a glioma patient whose treatment included an IDH1 peptide vaccine. Receptor source: a woman in her forties or fifties with glioma.

V gene TRBV4-2 combines with J gene TRBJ1-1, with D perhaps TRBD1 (6 bases). Germline values: CDR1 LGHNA, CDR2 YNFKEQ. V lost 1 base to trimming and J lost 1 base, with 7 bases between them. The length of the CDR3 is 14 residues. DNA of the CDR3: TGTGCCAGCAGCCAAGTGGGACAGAACACTGAAGCTTTCTTT. It translates to CASSQVGQNTEAFF.

This chain connects TRBV14 to TRBJ2-7; D not resolved. Trimming removed 3 bases from V and 6 bases from J, with 15 bases in between. The germline V gene encodes CDR1 SGHDN and CDR2 FVKESK. The CDR3 is 14 residues long. CDR3 sequence reads: CASSQSSTFGEQYF. CDR3 in DNA: TGTGCCAGCAGCCAGAGCTCGACCTTCGGCGAGCAGTACTTC. Drawing the rest from reference TRBV14 and TRBJ2-7, the complete variable domain is EAGVTQFPSHSVIEKGQTVTLRCDPISGHDNLYWYRRVMGKEIKFLLHFVKESKQDESGMPNNRFLAERTGGTYSTLKVQPAELEDSGVYFCASSQSSTFGEQYFGPGTRLTVT.

V and J are TRBV10-3 and TRBJ2-1; 10 nucleotides match TRBD2. The CDR3 spans 15 residues. Trimming at V came to 3 bases and at J to 6 bases, leaving 5 bases not matched to a gene. The germline CDR1 and CDR2 sequences are ENHRY and SYGVKD. The CDR3 coding sequence is TGTGCCATCAGTGATTCACAGCGGGGGGGCAATGAGCAGTTCTTC. Protein: CAISDSQRGGNEQFF.

The rearrangement links TRBV7-2 to TRBJ1-1; no definite D call. Germline V CDR1 and CDR2: SGHTA, FQGNSA. The CDR3 covers 11 residues. Trimming removed 1 base from V and 7 bases from J, with 4 bases in between. The CDR3 nucleotides read TGTGCCAGCAGCTTAGGGGGTGAAGCTTTCTTT. The encoded protein is CASSLGGEAFF.

This chain joins TRBV4-2 and TRBJ2-5; possibly TRBD1 or TRBD2 for D (6 bases each). The length of the CDR3 is 16 residues. V lost 1 base and J lost 1, with 13 bases in between. Germline V lookup: CDR1 LGHNA, CDR2 YNFKEQ. CDR3 loop: CASSQVETGAQETQYF. CDR3 nucleotides: TGTGCCAGCAGCCAAGTGGAGACGGGGGCCCAAGAGACCCAGTACTTC.

The V call is TRBV19, the J call TRBJ1-4; 9 positions agree with TRBD1. Germline V CDR1 and CDR2: LNHDA, SQIVND (reference sequence). The V gene end was trimmed by 4 bases and the J gene end by 4 bases; junction bases not matched to a gene: 4. CDR3 length equals 15 residues. The CDR3 DNA follows: TGTGCCAGTAGTAGACAGGGGGTGCTTAATGAAAAACTGTTTTTT. This encodes CASSRQGVLNEKLFF. The full variable domain, in which reference TRBV19 and TRBJ1-4 provide the parts outside the CDR3, is DGGITQSPKYLFRKEGQNVTLSCEQNLNHDAMYWYRQDPGQGLRLIYYSQIVNDFQKGDIAEGYSVSREKKESFPLTVTSAQKNPTAFYLCASSRQGVLNEKLFFGSGTQLSVL.

V gene TRBV28 combines with J gene TRBJ1-3, with TRBD1 matching 7 bases. CDR3 size: 16 residues. V shed 5 bases, J shed 4 bases, and the junction held 11 bases outside the gene matches. Germline V gene lookup returns CDR1 MDHEN and CDR2 SYDVKM. As DNA, the CDR3 is TGTGCCAGCAGTGTGACAGGGCAGGTTTTAGGAAACACCATATATTTT. Its protein is CASSVTGQVLGNTIYF.

This chain uses TRBV5-8 with TRBJ2-3; 7 nucleotides align to TRBD1. The CDR3 runs 15 residues. J gave up 2 bases and V 0 bases, and 3 bases lay outside the gene matches. Germline V CDR1 and CDR2: SGHTS, YDEGEE. CDR3 bases: TGTGCCAGCAGCTTGGGGGGACAGACCACAGATACGCAGTATTTT. This sequence encodes CASSLGGQTTDTQYF.

The chain joins TRBV9 to TRBJ2-5; D is possibly TRBD1 or TRBD2 (5 bases each). CDR3 length: 13 residues. The ends were cut back, 3 bases at V and 5 bases at J, with 11 bases in the middle. From germline, CDR1 is SGDLS and CDR2 YYNGEE. CDR3 protein: CASSGGMGETQYF. For the CDR3, the DNA is TGTGCCAGCAGCGGGGGGATGGGGGAGACCCAGTACTTC. Based on the CDR3 plus reference TRBV9 and TRBJ2-5, the full variable domain is DSGVTQTPKHLITATGQRVTLRCSPRSGDLSVYWYQQSLDQGLQFLIQYYNGEERAKGNILERFSAQQFPDLHSELNLSSLELGDSALYFCASSGGMGETQYFGPGTRLLVL.

The chain employs TRBV7-2 and TRBJ1-6; a possible D gene is TRBD1 (5 bases). Germline V gives CDR1 SGHTA, CDR2 FQGNSA. V was pared by 0 bases and J by 9 bases, with 15 bases between. This CDR3 is 16 amino acids long. The CDR3 loop is CASSLAGGGGGSPLHF. CDR3 nucleotide sequence: TGTGCCAGCAGCTTAGCGGGCGGGGGAGGAGGTTCACCCCTCCACTTT.

The V gene is TRBV5-1, the J gene TRBJ1-1, with a possible D match to TRBD1 (6 bases). The V end lost 0 bases, the J end lost 6 bases, and 21 bases lay between the germline ends. Germline V gene sequence: CDR1 SGHRS, CDR2 YFSETQ. CDR3 length: 17 residues. CDR3 coding DNA: TGCGCCAGCAGCTTGGTATTAGGTCACAGGGTTTTGTCTGAAGCTTTCTTT. This gives the protein CASSLVLGHRVLSEAFF.

The chain uses TRBV19 and TRBJ1-2; a weak D match, TRBD1 (5 bases). V shed 5 bases and J shed 3 bases, with 16 bases lying between them. Looked up from germline, CDR1 is LNHDA and CDR2 is SQIVND (reference sequence). The CDR3 is 15 amino acids. The CDR3 sequence: CASSPSVGGDYGYTF. The CDR3 bases are TGTGCCAGTAGTCCCTCCGTCGGAGGGGACTATGGCTACACCTTC.

This chain connects TRBV7-8 to TRBJ2-7, with 8 positions matching TRBD2. The CDR3 is 13 amino acids. V lost 8 bases and J lost 4; bases outside the gene matches: 7. Germline assignment: CDR1 SGHVS and CDR2 FQNEAQ. The CDR3: CASGAGGAYEQYF. CDR3 coding DNA: TGTGCCAGCGGCGCGGGGGGTGCATACGAGCAGTACTTC. Drawing the rest from reference TRBV7-8 and TRBJ2-7, the complete variable domain is GAGVSQSPRYKVAKRGQDVALRCDPISGHVSLFWYQQALGQGPEFLTYFQNEAQLDKSGLPSDRFFAERPEGSVSTLKIQRTQQEDSAVYLCASGAGGAYEQYFGPGTRLTVT.

V gene TRBV6-5 combines with J gene TRBJ1-1; no firm D call. Germline V CDR1 and CDR2: MNHEY, SVGAGI. The CDR3 extends over 12 amino acids. Trimming took 6 bases from V and 1 from J, leaving 6 bases between them. CDR3: CASRGGNTEAFF. In DNA, the CDR3 is TGTGCCAGCAGAGGAGGGAACACTGAAGCTTTCTTT.

The chain links TRBV6-5 to TRBJ2-1; D is ambiguous. The CDR3 is 12 amino acids. Germline V gene data show CDR1 as MNHEY and CDR2 as SVGAGI. Trimming shortened V by 0 bases and J by 8 bases, and 5 bases separated the two germline ends. The DNA for the CDR3 is TGTGCCAGCAGTTACTCTGGGGATGAGCAGTTCTTC. The encoded protein is CASSYSGDEQFF.

This clone was counted between two and nine times. This rearrangement joins TRBV7-8 to TRBJ1-3; D possibly corresponds to TRBD1 (6 bases). The germline gives CDR1 SGHVS, CDR2 FQNEAQ. The CDR3 has 16 residues. V gave up 5 bases and J gave up 4 bases, with 18 bases separating them. The CDR3 region is CASSQGGGFTGNTIYF. CDR3 nucleotides: TGTGCCAGCAGCCAAGGGGGGGGATTCACGGGAAACACCATATATTTT.

The rearrangement uses TRBV6-1 and TRBJ2-3; TRBD2 agrees at 11 bases. The CDR3 is made up of 16 amino acids. With V trimmed by 4 bases and J by 4 bases, 7 bases remained unmatched. Germline CDR1 and CDR2: MNHNS and SASEGT. CDR3 amino acids: CASSAPSGGTPDTQYF. The CDR3 nucleotides are TGTGCCAGCAGTGCACCTAGCGGGGGGACACCAGATACGCAGTATTTT.

The rearrangement uses TRBV27 and TRBJ1-2; 7 bases line up with TRBD1. This CDR3 region has 14 residues. The junction had 7 bases not matched to a gene; V was cut back by 5 bases and J by 4 bases. The V gene's germline CDR1 is MNHEY and CDR2 SMNVEV (reference sequence). CDR3 loop: CASSVDRTRYGYTF. The CDR3 nucleotides read TGTGCCAGCAGTGTGGACAGGACCCGCTATGGCTACACCTTC.

The chain combines TRBV4-1 with TRBJ2-5; TRBD2 matches at 10 bases. With V trimmed by 1 base and J by 5 bases, 13 bases remained unmatched. Germline CDR1 reads MGHRA; CDR2 reads YSYEKL. This CDR3 has 18 residues. The DNA of the CDR3 is TGCGCCAGCAGCCAAGTGGGCTTGGTAGCGGGGGGCCCCGAGACCCAGTACTTC. It codes for CASSQVGLVAGGPETQYF.

The count of this clone is one. The gene calls are TRBV5-1 and TRBJ1-5; D is perhaps TRBD1 (5 bases). Germline lookup yields CDR1 SGHRS and CDR2 YFSETQ. CDR3 size: 14 residues. The V end lost 10 bases, the J end lost 5 bases, and 19 bases lay between the germline ends. CDR3 in amino acids: CAGESPKGDQPQHF. CDR3 DNA sequence: TGCGCCGGGGAGAGCCCCAAAGGGGATCAGCCCCAGCATTTT.

This clone was observed a few times. V usage is TRBV7-2 and J usage is TRBJ1-1; D may be TRBD1 (6 bases). Germline V lookup: CDR1 SGHTA, CDR2 FQGNSA. The CDR3 totals 11 residues. The germline V and J ends were trimmed by 1 base and 11 bases, with 8 bases remaining between them. CDR3 coding DNA: TGTGCCAGCAGCTTAGACAGGGTTGCTTTCTTT. Its translation: CASSLDRVAFF.

The chain combines TRBV7-3 with TRBJ2-7; weak D call: TRBD2 (7 bases). V lost 1 base and J 7 bases, leaving 11 bases between the germline ends. CDR3 length equals 13 residues. Looked up from germline, CDR1 is SGHTA and CDR2 is FQGTGA. CDR3 sequence (DNA): TGTGCCAGCAGCTTAAGCAGGGGAGGGGAGCAGTACTTC. Amino acid sequence: CASSLSRGGEQYF.

The rearrangement links TRBV11-2 to TRBJ2-7, with 8 nucleotides matching TRBD2. V dropped 8 bases and J dropped 3; count of bases not matched to a gene: 9. CDR3 length: 14 residues. Germline V gene data show CDR1 as SGHAT and CDR2 as FQNNGV. Written as DNA, the CDR3 is TGTGCCAGCGGCCGGGGGGGAGATTTCTACGAGCAGTACTTC. This codes for CASGRGGDFYEQYF.

The chain carries TRBV7-2 and TRBJ2-5; TRBD2 agrees at 8 bases. V was pared by 4 bases and J by 4 bases, with 5 bases of the junction left unmatched. Germline V gene sequence: CDR1 SGHTA, CDR2 FQGNSA. CDR3 length: 14 residues. The CDR3 nucleotides are TGTGCCAGCAGCTCGCGGAGCGGGGGAGAGACCCAGTACTTC. As protein: CASSSRSGGETQYF.

The chain employs TRBV5-4 and TRBJ2-5; TRBD2 agrees at 10 bases. V lost 10 bases and J lost 4; bases outside the gene matches: 7. The V gene's germline CDR1 is SGHNT and CDR2 YYREEE (reference sequence). CDR3 length equals 13 residues. The CDR3 loop is CAGTSDNIETQYF. The CDR3 coding sequence is TGTGCCGGGACTAGCGACAATATAGAGACCCAGTACTTC.

This chain connects TRBV27 to TRBJ1-1; tentatively, D is TRBD1 (5 bases). The V gene's germline CDR1 is MNHEY and CDR2 SMNVEV (reference sequence). The V end lost 6 bases, the J end lost 1 base, and 15 bases lay between the germline ends. This CDR3 region has 15 residues. Written as DNA, the CDR3 is TGTGCCAGCAGACATGAGGGGTTGGGGAACACTGAAGCTTTCTTT. Amino acid sequence: CASRHEGLGNTEAFF.

The chain has TRBV5-4 and TRBJ2-1; maybe TRBD2 (6 bases). CDR1 SGHNT and CDR2 YYREEE come from the germline V gene (reference sequence). The CDR3 has 16 residues. V was clipped by 0 bases and J by 5 bases, with 15 bases between them. CDR3 DNA: TGTGCCAGCAGCTTGGGGGGGACTGCCGGGAACAATGAGCAGTTCTTC. The encoded protein is CASSLGGTAGNNEQFF.

This clone was counted a few times. The chain couples TRBV4-1 to TRBJ1-5; 7 bases are a match to TRBD1. The CDR3 loop spans 16 amino acids. The trim removed 2 bases at V and 1 base at J, leaving 5 bases unmatched. Germline CDR1 reads MGHRA; CDR2 reads YSYEKL. In DNA form, the CDR3 reads TGCGCCAGCAGCCAATTCAGGGGACAGAGCAATCAGCCCCAGCATTTT. This translates into CASSQFRGQSNQPQHF.

The chain links TRBV5-1 to TRBJ1-1, with D possibly matching TRBD1 (6 bases). Trimming cost V 3 bases and J 4 bases, with 10 bases left between them. CDR1 and CDR2 (germline): SGHRS, YFSETQ. This CDR3 is 13 amino acids long. The CDR3 sequence is CASSYHRVTEAFF. The DNA for the CDR3 is TGCGCCAGCAGCTATCACAGGGTCACTGAAGCTTTCTTT.